These 25 T cell receptor beta chains were sequenced from one sample in a study of CD8 T cells in ankylosing spondylitis. TCRdb itself ran the 5' RACE reads through MiXCR, one entry per CDR3 protein. In the table there are about 130,000 distinct CDR3 sequences, approximately 7.3% of which are singletons. The source material was blood, either unsorted or a sorted T cell fraction (not recorded which). Every receptor here comes from a female donor with ankylosing spondylitis or in good health (not recorded which).

The sample holds many counts of this clonotype. This sequence joins TRBV6-5 and TRBJ2-2; possible D gene TRBD1, 6 bases. V lost 2 bases, J lost 0 bases, and 13 bases lay in between. The germline V gene encodes CDR1 MNHEY and CDR2 SVGAGI. The CDR3 sequence is 17 residues long. CDR3 coding DNA: TGTGCCAGCAGTTACCGTCGGGACACAACGAACACCGGGGAGCTGTTTTTT. Encoded protein: CASSYRRDTTNTGELFF.

The chain joins TRBV5-1 to TRBJ2-2; no clear D. The CDR3 spans 13 residues. V was cut by 0 bases and J by 6 bases, with 6 bases left in between. Per the germline V gene, CDR1 is SGHRS and CDR2 is YFSETQ. The DNA for the CDR3 is TGCGCCAGCAGCTTGGGGGTATCCGGGGAGCTGTTTTTT. Translated: CASSLGVSGELFF.

There are many counts of this clonotype. This chain joins TRBV20-1 and TRBJ2-3; TRBD2 aligns across 11 bases. CDR1 is DFQATT and CDR2 is SNEGSKA in the germline V gene (reference sequence). The V segment lost 5 bases and the J segment 2 bases; nucleotides outside the gene matches: 9. This CDR3 has 16 residues. Here the CDR3 reads CSAHSIAGGNTDTQYF. In nucleotides, the CDR3 is TGCAGTGCTCATTCTATAGCGGGGGGGAACACAGATACGCAGTATTTT.

For the CDR3, the DNA is TGTGCCAGCAGCCAAGACAAACAGGCCTACAATGAGCAGTTCTTC. Its protein is CASSQDKQAYNEQFF. V is TRBV3-1 and J is TRBJ2-1; a weak D match, TRBD1 (5 bases). Germline CDR1 and CDR2: LGHDT and YNNKEL (reference sequence). CDR3 length: 15 amino acids. Trimming took 0 bases from V and 2 from J, leaving 8 bases between them.

This clonotype was counted many times. V gene TRBV12-3 or TRBV12-4 combines with J gene TRBJ2-1; tentative D call: TRBD2 (7 bases). V lost 3 bases and J lost 3, with 18 bases in between. The CDR3 runs to 17 residues. This chain's CDR3 is CASSFEFLGGHYNEQFF. The CDR3 DNA reads as TGTGCCAGCAGTTTTGAGTTCTTGGGGGGGCACTACAATGAGCAGTTCTTC.

This clonotype occurred many times. The CDR3 DNA reads as TGTGCCAGCAGTTTACTAGCGGGGGGACGCACAGATACGCAGTATTTT. This codes for CASSLLAGGRTDTQYF. The rearrangement links TRBV12-3 or TRBV12-4 to TRBJ2-3, with 11 bases fitting TRBD2. V lost 2 bases to trimming and J lost 1 base; unmatched junction nucleotides: 2. This CDR3 is 16 amino acids long.

This clonotype was observed many times. The CDR3 protein is CASSQRAGSRPYEQYF. The CDR3 region has the DNA TGCGCCAGCAGCCAAAGGGCCGGGTCCCGCCCCTACGAGCAGTACTTC. The gene calls are TRBV4-1 and TRBJ2-7; D ambiguous. Trimming stripped 2 bases from V and 2 bases from J, with 16 bases between. This CDR3 spans 16 amino acids. Germline values: CDR1 MGHRA, CDR2 YSYEKL.

This clonotype was found many times. V is TRBV20-1 and J is TRBJ2-1; tentative D call: TRBD1 (6 bases). V was shortened by 5 bases and J by 6 bases, with 11 bases between the two germline ends. Germline CDR1 and CDR2: DFQATT and SNEGSKA (reference sequence). CDR3 length: 12 residues. CDR3 in amino acids: CSARTGINEQFF. CDR3 nucleotide sequence: TGCAGTGCTCGAACAGGGATCAATGAGCAGTTCTTC.

This clonotype came up a few times. The gene calls are TRBV7-9 and TRBJ2-5, with TRBD2 identical over 15 bases. The CDR3 consists of 17 residues. Unmatched junction bases numbered 9, after V lost 4 bases and J lost 6 bases. Germline V CDR1 and CDR2: SEHNR, FQNEAQ (reference sequence). The CDR3, as DNA: TGTGCCAGCAGCTCGCGGACTAGCGGGGGGGCCGTCAAGACCCAGTACTTC. It encodes CASSSRTSGGAVKTQYF.

This clonotype came up many times. The chain uses TRBV3-1 and TRBJ1-3, with a possible D match to TRBD1 (5 bases). CDR1 and CDR2 from the germline V gene are LGHDT and YNNKEL (reference sequence). The CDR3 spans 14 residues. Trimming took 10 bases from V and 0 from J, leaving 13 bases between them. In nucleotides, the CDR3 is TGTGCCACCAGGGACGTCCGCTCTGGAAACACCATATATTTT. This codes for CATRDVRSGNTIYF.

This clonotype occurred many times. The chain employs TRBV30 and TRBJ1-6; the match to TRBD1 covers 9 bases. The J segment lost 7 bases and the V segment lost 0 bases, leaving 4 bases of the junction unmatched. Germline CDR1 GTSNPN, CDR2 SVGIG (reference sequence). The CDR3 runs to 15 residues. The CDR3 protein is CAWSVGTGNNSPLHF. CDR3 nucleotides: TGTGCCTGGAGTGTGGGGACAGGGAACAATTCACCCCTCCACTTT. The variable domain in full, completed from reference TRBV30 and TRBJ1-6, reads SQTIHQWPATLVQPVGSPLSLECTVEGTSNPNLYWYRQAAGRGLQLLFYSVGIGQISSEVPQNLSASRPQDRQFILSSKKLLLSDSGFYLCAWSVGTGNNSPLHFGNGTRLTVT.

The sample holds a few counts of this clonotype. The genes are TRBV24-1 and TRBJ2-1; weak D call: TRBD2 (5 bases). With 4 bases removed from V and 5 bases from J, the gap between germline ends came to 11 bases. Germline CDR1 reads KGHDR; CDR2 reads SFDVKD. The CDR3 contains 14 residues. The CDR3 bases are TGTGCCACCAGTGACAACACTAGACACAATGAGCAGTTCTTC. Translation: CATSDNTRHNEQFF.

In its sample, this clonotype was seen many times. The rearrangement joins TRBV3-1 to TRBJ2-5; D may be TRBD2 (5 bases). CDR3 size: 13 residues. Deletions cut 2 bases from V and 5 bases from J, with 9 bases between. Germline V gene sequence: CDR1 LGHDT, CDR2 YNNKEL (reference sequence). For the CDR3, the DNA is TGTGCCAGCAGCCAAAAGGGAGCTGAGACCCAGTACTTC. Translated: CASSQKGAETQYF.

This clonotype was observed at least ten times. The CDR3 loop reads CASRLRDNSYEQYF. The CDR3, as DNA: TGTGCCAGCAGACTCCGGGACAACTCCTACGAGCAGTACTTC. The V gene is TRBV12-3 or TRBV12-4, the J gene TRBJ2-7; a weak D match, TRBD1 (6 bases). This CDR3 comprises 14 residues. V was pared by 6 bases and J by 0 bases, with 12 bases between.

This chain joins TRBV7-9 and TRBJ2-2; D unresolved. The V end was cut by 5 bases, the J end by 1 base, with 11 bases between. This CDR3 has 15 amino acids. Germline CDR1 SEHNR, CDR2 FQNEAQ (reference sequence). The CDR3 DNA sequence: TGTGCCAGCAGCCGAGGACGGCAGAACACCGGGGAGCTGTTTTTT. It translates to CASSRGRQNTGELFF. Full variable domain (rest looked up from reference TRBV7-9 and TRBJ2-2): DTGVSQNPRHKITKRGQNVTFRCDPISEHNRLYWYRQTLGQGPEFLTYFQNEAQLEKSRLLSDRFSAERPKGSFSTLEIQRTEQGDSAMYLCASSRGRQNTGELFFGEGSRLTVL.

This clonotype was detected many times. The genes are TRBV5-8 and TRBJ1-6; D is perhaps TRBD1 (6 bases). V gave up 0 bases and J gave up 9 bases, with 13 bases separating them. The V gene's germline CDR1 is SGHTS and CDR2 YDEGEE. There are 15 residues in the CDR3. The CDR3 coding sequence is TGTGCCAGCAGCTTGGGGGTCAGGGGTGGTTCACCCCTCCACTTT. It translates to CASSLGVRGGSPLHF.

In its sample, this clonotype was seen many times. The chain employs TRBV20-1 and TRBJ2-1; D possibly corresponds to TRBD2 (6 bases). V was cut by 8 bases and J by 7 bases, with 12 bases left in between. Germline V gene data show CDR1 as DFQATT and CDR2 as SNEGSKA (reference sequence). The CDR3 covers 11 residues. The CDR3 bases are TGCAGTTCGGAGGGGCGGAATGAGCAGTTCTTC. This encodes CSSEGRNEQFF.

This clonotype showed up many times. The chain links TRBV6-5 to TRBJ2-7; D is possibly TRBD2 (5 bases). CDR3 size: 12 residues. From germline, CDR1 is MNHEY and CDR2 SVGAGI. Trimming left V 5 bases short and J 0 bases short, with 5 bases between. CDR3 in DNA: TGTGCCAGCAGTACTAGCTCCTACGAGCAGTACTTC. Encoded protein: CASSTSSYEQYF.

This clonotype was detected ten times or more. The gene calls are TRBV7-9 and TRBJ2-3; a weak D match, TRBD1 (6 bases). V was shortened by 6 bases and J by 2 bases, with 18 bases between the two germline ends. This CDR3 spans 16 amino acids. Germline V CDR1 and CDR2: SEHNR, FQNEAQ (reference sequence). The CDR3 region is CASRIPGTTHTDTQYF. DNA for the CDR3: TGTGCCAGCAGAATCCCCGGGACAACCCACACAGATACGCAGTATTTT.

V gene TRBV4-2 combines with J gene TRBJ2-2; D unclear. This CDR3 is built from 14 residues. Germline V gives CDR1 LGHNA, CDR2 YNFKEQ. With 4 bases removed from V and 9 bases from J, the gap between germline ends came to 15 bases. CDR3 DNA: TGTGCCAGCAGCCTCGGGCTGGTCTGCTGGGAGCTGTTTTTT. Its protein is CASSLGLVCWELFF.

This clonotype was counted only a few times. V is TRBV5-1 and J is TRBJ1-3; D ambiguous. The CDR3 runs to 15 residues. Germline CDR1 and CDR2: SGHRS and YFSETQ. V was cut by 4 bases and J by 4 bases, with 15 bases left in between. In nucleotides, the CDR3 is TGCGCCAGCAGCCTGGATTTCGGAGAAGGAAACACCATATATTTT. Translation gives CASSLDFGEGNTIYF.

This clonotype was picked up many times. This chain uses TRBV7-9 with TRBJ1-1, with 10 positions matching TRBD1. The germline V gene has CDR1 SEHNR and CDR2 FQNEAQ (reference sequence). The CDR3 has 15 amino acids. Trimming removed 5 bases from V and 2 bases from J; junction bases left unmatched: 5. The CDR3, as DNA: TGTGCCAGCAGCGACCGACAGGGGGCTAACACTGAAGCTTTCTTT. It yields the protein CASSDRQGANTEAFF.

This clonotype was counted at least ten times. The rearrangement links TRBV10-3 to TRBJ1-3; 8 bases are a match to TRBD1. Trimming cost V 2 bases and J 4 bases; bases outside gene matches: 7. CDR3 length equals 16 residues. The germline V gene has CDR1 ENHRY and CDR2 SYGVKD. The DNA for the CDR3 is TGTGCCATCAGTGAGCCTCGGACAGGGTACGGAAACACCATATATTTT. It encodes CAISEPRTGYGNTIYF.

This clonotype was picked up many times. The rearrangement joins TRBV2 to TRBJ2-1; TRBD2 agrees at 7 bases. Germline CDR1 SNHLY, CDR2 FYNNEI. The CDR3 is 12 amino acids. After removal of 7 bases from V and 7 bases from J, the junction contained 4 bases not matched to a gene. The CDR3: CASTYGGNEQFF. The DNA for the CDR3 is TGTGCCAGCACTTACGGGGGGAATGAGCAGTTCTTC. The variable domain in full, with the rest retrieved from reference TRBV2 and TRBJ2-1, is EPEVTQTPSHQVTQMGQEVILRCVPISNHLYFYWYRQILGQKVEFLVSFYNNEISEKSEIFDDQFSVERPDGSNFTLKIRSTKLEDSAMYFCASTYGGNEQFFGPGTRLTVL.

In this sample, this clonotype turned up many times. J is TRBJ1-2 and V is TRBV4-3; D is undetermined. The V gene lost 1 base and the J gene lost 2 bases, with 8 bases spanning the gap. The germline CDR1 and CDR2 sequences are LGHNA and YSLEER. This CDR3 is 14 amino acids long. The CDR3 DNA sequence: TGCGCCAGCAGCCAAGGGACGACAAACTATGGCTACACCTTC. It yields the protein CASSQGTTNYGYTF.